Below are 29 T cell receptor beta chains sequenced from a single sample in a study of cytomegalovirus exposure and HLA in healthy donors. Amplification used 60 Vbeta primers and 13 Jbeta primers. Sequenced by immunoSEQ multiplex PCR; TCRdb stores in-frame clones only, minus some. The repertoire includes about 110,000 clones, less than 75% of them detected once, and around 9.9% sits in the top ten. The sequencing input was PBMCs. Receptors originate from a man aged 35-49 years in good health and CMV-seropositive.

This clone showed up just a few times. The V and J genes are TRBV10-1 and TRBJ2-1, with TRBD2 identical over 7 bases. CDR1 WNHNN and CDR2 SYGVQD come from the germline V gene (reference sequence). V lost 5 bases to trimming and J lost 4 bases; unmatched junction nucleotides: 8. The CDR3 extends over 15 amino acids. CDR3 in amino acids: CASSSETSSYNEQFF. CDR3 nucleotide sequence: TGCGCCAGCAGTTCCGAGACTAGCTCGTACAATGAGCAGTTCTTC.

The V call is TRBV10-1, the J call TRBJ2-7; 7 positions agree with TRBD1. CDR3 size: 12 residues. V was clipped by 5 bases and J by 6 bases; unmatched bases: 4. CDR1 is WNHNN, CDR2 SYGVQD, per germline (reference sequence). CDR3 residues: CASSPSGGEQYF. As DNA, the CDR3 is TGCGCCAGCAGTCCTTCAGGGGGCGAGCAGTACTTC.

The chain joins TRBV2 to TRBJ1-1; the D gene is possibly TRBD1 (5 bases). The V end was cut by 4 bases, the J end by 0 bases, with 9 bases between. Germline V gene data show CDR1 as SNHLY and CDR2 as FYNNEI. The CDR3 spans 14 residues. The CDR3 nucleotides read TGTGCCAGCAGTGGCGGGGGTCTGAACACTGAAGCTTTCTTT. Protein sequence: CASSGGGLNTEAFF. The complete variable domain, with remaining parts taken from reference TRBV2 and TRBJ1-1, reads EPEVTQTPSHQVTQMGQEVILRCVPISNHLYFYWYRQILGQKVEFLVSFYNNEISEKSEIFDDQFSVERPDGSNFTLKIRSTKLEDSAMYFCASSGGGLNTEAFFGQGTRLTVV.

This chain joins TRBV5-4 and TRBJ2-7; no firm D call. CDR3 size: 13 residues. The V end lost 4 bases, the J end lost 2 bases, and 10 bases lay between the germline ends. CDR1 is SGHNT, CDR2 YYREEE, per germline (reference sequence). This CDR3 is CASSPDITYEQYF. For the CDR3, the DNA is TGTGCCAGCAGCCCCGACATAACCTACGAGCAGTACTTC.

V is TRBV4-1 and J is TRBJ1-2; D is unclear. CDR1 is MGHRA and CDR2 is YSYEKL in the germline V gene. Trimming took 0 bases from V and 4 from J, leaving 3 bases between them. CDR3 size: 12 residues. CDR3 protein: CASSQDSYGYTF. CDR3 DNA: TGCGCCAGCAGCCAAGACAGCTATGGCTACACCTTC.

J is TRBJ2-6 and V is TRBV28; TRBD2 matches 13 bases. J was trimmed by 1 base and V by 4 bases; bases with no gene match: 4. There are 18 residues in the CDR3. CDR1 and CDR2 from the germline V gene are MDHEN and SYDVKM. The CDR3 DNA sequence: TGTGCCAGCAGTTCGCGGACTAGCGGGAGTTCTGGGGCCAACGTCCTGACTTTC. It encodes CASSSRTSGSSGANVLTF. Looking up the rest from reference TRBV28 and TRBJ2-6 gives the full variable domain: DVKVTQSSRYLVKRTGEKVFLECVQDMDHENMFWYRQDPGLGLRLIYFSYDVKMKEKGDIPEGYSVSREKKERFSLILESASTNQTSMYLCASSSRTSGSSGANVLTFGAGSRLTVL.

The chain recombines TRBV27 with TRBJ2-7; TRBD2 agrees at 7 bases. The CDR3 spans 14 residues. The germline gives CDR1 MNHEY, CDR2 SMNVEV (reference sequence). V shed 3 bases, J shed 4 bases, and the junction held 6 bases outside the gene matches. The CDR3 DNA reads TGTGCCAGCAGTTTGGGGGGGGAAGGGTACGAGCAGTACGTC. Its protein is CASSLGGEGYEQYV.

This rearrangement joins TRBV5-1 to TRBJ2-5; D is possibly TRBD2 (6 bases). The CDR3 extends over 15 amino acids. Trimming left V 4 bases short and J 1 base short, with 14 bases between. The germline CDR1 and CDR2 sequences are SGHRS and YFSETQ. The CDR3 region is CASSADAGTQETQYF. The CDR3 region has the DNA TGCGCCAGCAGCGCCGACGCGGGGACCCAAGAGACCCAGTACTTC.

The chain links TRBV6-6 to TRBJ2-1; 8 bases line up with TRBD2. This CDR3 has 15 residues. With 5 bases clipped from V and 5 bases from J, the junction kept 8 bases outside the gene matches. Germline V gene sequence: CDR1 MNHNY, CDR2 SVGAGI (reference sequence). As DNA, the CDR3 is TGTGCCAGCAGTACCGAGGGTAGCGGGGACAATGAGCAGTTCTTC. This translates into CASSTEGSGDNEQFF.

The chain recombines TRBV19 with TRBJ1-1; 9 nucleotides agree with TRBD1. CDR1 LNHDA and CDR2 SQIVND come from the germline V gene (reference sequence). V shed 6 bases and J 5 bases; nucleotides not matched to a gene: 10. The CDR3 is 15 amino acids. CDR3 in DNA: TGTGCCAGTAGCCAACAGGGGGCAGGGGAGACTGAAGCTTTCTTT. It encodes CASSQQGAGETEAFF.

This chain connects TRBV19 to TRBJ2-1; D remains unclear. V was trimmed by 3 bases and J by 6 bases, leaving 6 bases between them. In germline, CDR1 is LNHDA, CDR2 SQIVND (reference sequence). The CDR3 runs to 12 residues. The CDR3 region is CASSIGRNEQFF. Here the CDR3 DNA reads TGTGCCAGTAGTATTGGGCGCAATGAGCAGTTCTTC.

V is TRBV27 and J is TRBJ2-7, with D perhaps TRBD1 (6 bases). The V gene lost 7 bases and the J gene lost 4 bases, with 20 bases spanning the gap. This CDR3 has 15 amino acids. CDR1 is MNHEY and CDR2 is SMNVEV in the germline V gene (reference sequence). CDR3 sequence: CASTPGGRVGYEQYF. DNA of the CDR3: TGTGCCAGCACCCCTGGGGGCAGGGTGGGGTACGAGCAGTACTTC.

The J gene is TRBJ2-7, the V gene TRBV6-6, with 10 bases aligning to TRBD1. This CDR3 has 14 amino acids. Germline V gene lookup returns CDR1 MNHNY and CDR2 SVGAGI (reference sequence). V dropped 8 bases and J dropped 5; count of bases not matched to a gene: 9. The CDR3 DNA reads as TGTGCCAGCTCAGACGGACAGGGGGTACACGAGCAGTACGTC. Its translation: CASSDGQGVHEQYV.

A few counts support this clone. This chain joins TRBV6-5 and TRBJ2-4; D is uncertain. Germline V CDR1 and CDR2: MNHEY, SVGAGI. V lost 0 bases and J 0 bases, leaving 3 bases between the germline ends. This CDR3 has 14 residues. The DNA for the CDR3 is TGTGCCAGCAGTTACTCTATAGCCAAAAACATTCAGTACTTC. Residues: CASSYSIAKNIQYF.

In this sample, this clone turned up a few times. The rearrangement uses TRBV19 and TRBJ1-5; no definite D call. Per germline, CDR1 LNHDA and CDR2 SQIVND (reference sequence). V dropped 2 bases and J dropped 4 bases, with 12 bases sitting between them. This CDR3 is built from 15 residues. CDR3 residues: CASSISQFLNQPQHF. The CDR3 DNA sequence: TGTGCCAGTAGTATAAGTCAGTTTCTTAATCAGCCCCAGCATTTT. The variable domain in full, with the rest retrieved from reference TRBV19 and TRBJ1-5, is DGGITQSPKYLFRKEGQNVTLSCEQNLNHDAMYWYRQDPGQGLRLIYYSQIVNDFQKGDIAEGYSVSREKKESFPLTVTSAQKNPTAFYLCASSISQFLNQPQHFGDGTRLSIL.

The rearrangement joins TRBV18 to TRBJ2-1; D possibly corresponds to TRBD1 (6 bases). CDR3 length: 17 amino acids. V was pared by 0 bases and J by 3 bases, with 15 bases between. Germline CDR1 and CDR2: KGHSH and LQKENI. CDR3 DNA sequence: TGTGCCAGCTCACCACCCCTCCCCAACAGGGACTACAATGAGCAGTTCTTC. It encodes CASSPPLPNRDYNEQFF.

The chain is built from TRBV2 and TRBJ2-6; 9 bases match TRBD2. V trimming: 6 bases; J trimming: 1 base; junction bases outside the gene matches: 10. Germline V gives CDR1 SNHLY, CDR2 FYNNEI. The CDR3 totals 18 residues. The chain's CDR3 is CASRATSGRASGANVLTF. CDR3 coding DNA: TGTGCCAGCAGGGCGACTAGCGGAAGAGCTTCTGGGGCCAACGTCCTGACTTTC.

The chain joins TRBV20-1 to TRBJ1-2, with D perhaps TRBD1 (6 bases). The CDR3 is 11 amino acids. Germline CDR1 is DFQATT and CDR2 is SNEGSKA (reference sequence). The germline V and J ends were trimmed by 6 bases and 6 bases, with 11 bases remaining between them. The CDR3 DNA follows: TGCAGTGCCCAGGGGTCCAATGGCTACACCTTC. Translation gives CSAQGSNGYTF.

The V and J genes are TRBV19 and TRBJ1-2; D might be TRBD1 (5 bases). V lost 4 bases, J lost 2 bases, and 11 bases lay in between. Germline CDR1 LNHDA, CDR2 SQIVND (reference sequence). This CDR3 has 14 residues. This chain's CDR3 is CASSTLGVNYGYTF. CDR3 bases: TGTGCCAGTAGTACCCTAGGGGTGAACTATGGCTACACCTTC.

J is TRBJ2-1 and V is TRBV7-9; the match to TRBD1 covers 8 bases. Germline loops: CDR1 SEHNR, CDR2 FQNEAQ (reference sequence). The CDR3 spans 16 residues. With V trimmed by 7 bases and J by 5 bases, 13 bases remained unmatched. The CDR3 sequence: CASIFRGLMRDNEQFF. In DNA form, the CDR3 reads TGTGCCAGCATCTTCAGGGGGCTAATGAGGGACAATGAGCAGTTCTTC.

A few counts support this clone. The chain uses TRBV30 and TRBJ1-3, with TRBD1 matching over 9 bases. Trimming cost V 1 base and J 2 bases; bases outside gene matches: 12. CDR1 is GTSNPN, CDR2 SVGIG, per germline (reference sequence). The CDR3 covers 18 residues. CDR3 in DNA: TGTGCCTGGAGTGGGGGACAGGGTCGCAGGGGGGCTGGAAACACCATATATTTT. The encoded protein is CAWSGGQGRRGAGNTIYF.

The rearrangement uses TRBV5-1 and TRBJ1-4, with 8 positions matching TRBD1. The CDR3 covers 14 residues. Germline CDR1 and CDR2: SGHRS and YFSETQ. Germline trimming cut 5 bases from V and 6 bases from J; bases unmatched to any gene: 6. DNA of the CDR3: TGCGCCAGCAGGATCGGGACAGGCCATGAAAAACTGTTTTTT. It specifies CASRIGTGHEKLFF.

This clone was detected only a few times. This rearrangement joins TRBV4-3 to TRBJ1-1; D gene unclear. The V gene lost 2 bases and the J gene lost 1 base, with 5 bases spanning the gap. This CDR3 spans 13 amino acids. CDR1 is LGHNA and CDR2 is YSLEER in the germline V gene. DNA of the CDR3: TGCGCCAGCAGCCAAACAAGGAACACTGAAGCTTTCTTT. Translating gives CASSQTRNTEAFF.

The rearrangement joins TRBV29-1 to TRBJ2-1; 7 nucleotides match TRBD1. The CDR3 loop spans 17 amino acids. Per germline, CDR1 SQVTM and CDR2 ANQGSEA. The J segment lost 5 bases and the V segment lost 4 bases, leaving 17 bases of the junction unmatched. The CDR3 region is CSVAPGLRDSQNNEQFF. CDR3 nucleotides: TGCAGCGTTGCGCCAGGACTCCGGGACAGCCAAAACAATGAGCAGTTCTTC.

This clone was counted only a few times. The V call is TRBV5-1, the J call TRBJ1-1; D possibly corresponds to TRBD1 (5 bases). CDR3 length equals 14 residues. The ends were cut back, 5 bases at V and 1 base at J, with 12 bases in the middle. Germline-derived CDR1 and CDR2 are SGHRS and YFSETQ. The CDR3 nucleotides are TGCGCCAGCAGACAAAGGGGCGGGAACACTGAAGCTTTCTTT. Its translation: CASRQRGGNTEAFF.

The rearrangement joins TRBV19 to TRBJ2-1; TRBD1 agrees at 7 bases. Unmatched junction bases numbered 6, after V lost 5 bases and J lost 2 bases. Germline CDR1 LNHDA, CDR2 SQIVND (reference sequence). The CDR3 extends over 15 amino acids. DNA of the CDR3: TGTGCCAGTAGTCCTGACAGGGACCCCTACAATGAGCAGTTCTTC. Its translation: CASSPDRDPYNEQFF.

The chain joins TRBV7-6 to TRBJ2-1; 8 positions match TRBD1. The CDR3 runs to 17 residues. V was pared by 4 bases and J by 4 bases, with 12 bases of the junction left unmatched. Germline V gives CDR1 SGHVS, CDR2 FNYEAQ. CDR3: CASSSRAAGTGYNEQFF. The CDR3 DNA follows: TGTGCCAGCAGCTCCCGGGCGGCCGGGACAGGTTACAATGAGCAGTTCTTC.

This clone was recorded only once. The chain couples TRBV27 to TRBJ1-1; tentatively, D is TRBD1 (6 bases). Germline V lookup: CDR1 MNHEY, CDR2 SMNVEV (reference sequence). V dropped 1 base and J dropped 3 bases, with 9 bases sitting between them. The CDR3 runs to 14 residues. CDR3 nucleotide sequence: TGTGCCAGCAGTTTATTTAAGGGGGACACTGAAGCTTTCTTT. Its protein product is CASSLFKGDTEAFF.

There are a few counts of this clone. The chain couples TRBV28 to TRBJ1-1; unclear D gene. V lost 10 bases and J lost 5, with 11 bases in between. CDR1 is MDHEN, CDR2 SYDVKM, per germline. This CDR3 region has 11 residues. The CDR3 sequence is CATRGATEAFF. The CDR3 region has the DNA TGTGCCACGCGGGGAGCGACTGAAGCTTTCTTT.